This T cell receptor beta chain was identified during a study of CD8 T cells in Susac syndrome. The CDR3 has 14 residues. Germline V gene data show CDR1 as MDHEN and CDR2 as SYDVKM. Deletions cut 5 bases from V and 5 bases from J, with 15 bases between. RNA, at roughly 0.45 to 1 ug, was reverse transcribed with random hexamers. TCRdb used MiXCR to reprocess the immunoSEQ multiplex PCR reads, holding one entry per CDR3 protein. The sample gives about 210,000 distinct CDR3 sequences, about 95% of which show up once; 0.15% to 0.2% is in the top ten. This clonotype originated in a human donor with Susac syndrome. The V and J genes are TRBV28 and TRBJ1-2, with D unclear. Material for sequencing was CD4+ T cells from PBMCs. CDR3 region: CASSPPKSIYGYTF. CDR3 in DNA: TGTGCCAGCAGTCCACCTAAATCCATTTATGGCTACACCTTC.